These 12 T cell receptor beta chains came from one sample sequenced in a study of cytomegalovirus exposure and HLA in healthy donors. The PCR employed 60 Vbeta primers together with 13 Jbeta primers. The method was immunoSEQ multiplex PCR; TCRdb's version includes in-frame clones alone and lacks a portion of them. The repertoire consists of roughly 180,000 clones, with about 85% occurring once and the leading ten covering 1.2% to 1.5%. Sequencing was carried out using PBMCs. The receptors derive from a girl aged 5-17 years in good health and CMV-seropositive.

The CDR3 loop reads CASSLGDFYNEQFF. DNA of the CDR3: TGTGCCAGCAGCTTAGGGGACTTTTACAATGAGCAGTTCTTC. The rearrangement links TRBV5-6 to TRBJ2-1; D might be TRBD2 (6 bases). The CDR3 is 14 amino acids. Deletions cut 2 bases from V and 4 bases from J, with 10 bases between. Germline assignment: CDR1 SGHDT and CDR2 YYEEEE. Full variable domain (missing parts from reference TRBV5-6 and TRBJ2-1): DAGVTQSPTHLIKTRGQQVTLRCSPKSGHDTVSWYQQALGQGPQFIFQYYEEEERQRGNFPDRFSGHQFPNYSSELNVNALLLGDSALYLCASSLGDFYNEQFFGPGTRLTVL.

CDR3 amino acids: CASRTPGLAGEQFF. CDR3 coding DNA: TGTGCCAGCAGGACACCGGGACTAGCGGGAGAGCAGTTCTTC. The chain carries TRBV6-5 and TRBJ2-1, with 13 positions matching TRBD2. Germline-derived CDR1 and CDR2 are MNHEY and SVGAGI. The CDR3 extends over 14 amino acids. V lost 6 bases, J lost 10 bases, and 6 bases stayed unmatched.

V gene TRBV4-2 combines with J gene TRBJ2-7; possible D gene TRBD2, 6 bases. The CDR3 is made up of 15 amino acids. CDR1 and CDR2 (germline): LGHNA, YNFKEQ. Trimming stripped 0 bases from V and 5 bases from J, with 14 bases between. The CDR3: CASSQEKASANEQYF. The CDR3 coding sequence is TGTGCCAGCAGCCAAGAAAAGGCTAGCGCCAACGAGCAGTACTTC.

This clone showed up just a few times. The rearrangement links TRBV6-1 to TRBJ2-6; 12 bases map to TRBD2. The CDR3 is 19 amino acids. After removal of 3 bases from V and 0 bases from J, the junction contained 6 bases not matched to a gene. Looked up from germline, CDR1 is MNHNS and CDR2 is SASEGT. CDR3 nucleotides: TGTGCCAGCAGTGATCTACTAGCGGGAGGAAACTCTGGGGCCAACGTCCTGACTTTC. Its protein is CASSDLLAGGNSGANVLTF.

The chain uses TRBV6-5 and TRBJ2-7; no firm D call. With 5 bases removed from V and 3 bases from J, the gap between germline ends came to 8 bases. CDR3 length equals 12 residues. Germline CDR1 MNHEY, CDR2 SVGAGI. CDR3 protein: CASSAKSYEQYF. For the CDR3, the DNA is TGTGCCAGCAGTGCCAAGAGCTACGAGCAGTACTTC.

The chain joins TRBV10-3 to TRBJ2-6, with a weak D call TRBD1 (5 bases). V lost 6 bases, J lost 0 bases, and 12 bases lay in between. Germline V gene sequence: CDR1 ENHRY, CDR2 SYGVKD. This CDR3 contains 16 residues. The CDR3, as DNA: TGTGCCATCAGCGATTCAGGGCTCTCTGGGGCCAACGTCCTGACTTTC. Amino acid sequence: CAISDSGLSGANVLTF.

The chain employs TRBV6-6 and TRBJ2-1, with 9 bases identical to TRBD2. The CDR3 length is 16 residues. Germline-derived CDR1 and CDR2 are MNHNY and SVGAGI (reference sequence). V lost 0 bases, J lost 6 bases, and 6 bases stayed unmatched. The CDR3 sequence: CASSYSTTSGINEQFF. The CDR3 nucleotides read TGTGCCAGCAGTTACTCGACGACTAGCGGAATCAATGAGCAGTTCTTC.

To note about this clone: Other nucleotide sequences from this sample produce the same CDR3. The chain links TRBV18 to TRBJ1-2; 7 bases map to TRBD1. The CDR3 has 13 residues. Germline V gene sequence: CDR1 KGHSH, CDR2 LQKENI. V gave up 6 bases and J gave up 3 bases; unmatched junction bases: 4. CDR3 sequence (DNA): TGTGCCAGCTCCCCCGACAGGGACTATGGCTACACCTTC. It codes for CASSPDRDYGYTF.

This clone has only one observation. The genes are TRBV11-2 and TRBJ2-1; 8 positions match TRBD2. CDR1 SGHAT and CDR2 FQNNGV come from the germline V gene. The junction had 15 bases not matched to a gene; V was cut back by 1 base and J by 4 bases. The CDR3 is made up of 19 amino acids. CDR3 coding DNA: TGTGCCAGCAGCTTAGCATGGGGACTAGTTCGTTCCGAATACAATGAGCAGTTCTTC. Protein sequence: CASSLAWGLVRSEYNEQFF.

The chain joins TRBV7-9 to TRBJ2-7; 12 nucleotides agree with TRBD1. The length of the CDR3 is 19 residues. Germline trimming cut 0 bases from V and 5 bases from J; bases unmatched to any gene: 14. Germline V CDR1 and CDR2: SEHNR, FQNEAQ (reference sequence). This CDR3 reads CASSLATRPGTGGKHEQYF. The DNA of the CDR3 is TGTGCCAGCAGCTTAGCAACCCGCCCCGGGACAGGGGGCAAGCACGAGCAGTACTTC.

CDR3 sequence reads: CASRVVGTGELFF. The DNA of the CDR3 is TGCGCCAGCCGCGTTGTTGGCACCGGGGAGCTGTTTTTT. The V and J genes are TRBV5-1 and TRBJ2-2; no reliable D call. The CDR3 covers 13 residues. Germline lookup yields CDR1 SGHRS and CDR2 YFSETQ. Trimming shortened V by 7 bases and J by 4 bases, and 11 bases separated the two germline ends. The full variable domain, completed using reference TRBV5-1 and TRBJ2-2, is KAGVTQTPRYLIKTRGQQVTLSCSPISGHRSVSWYQQTPGQGLQFLFEYFSETQRNKGNFPGRFSGRQFSNSRSEMNVSTLELGDSALYLCASRVVGTGELFFGEGSRLTVL.

The chain is built from TRBV7-2 and TRBJ1-5; D may be TRBD1 (5 bases). Trimming removed 1 base at V and 4 bases at J, with 8 bases between. Germline values: CDR1 SGHTA, CDR2 FQGNSA. The CDR3 extends over 14 amino acids. Here the CDR3 reads CASSLVRGNQPQHF. CDR3 coding DNA: TGTGCCAGCAGCTTAGTGCGGGGGAATCAGCCCCAGCATTTT.